This is a list of T cell receptor beta chains from one sample in a study of T cell responses to AZD1222 COVID-19 vaccine. Here immunoSEQ multiplex PCR was the method, and the copy in TCRdb shows in-frame clones only, minus some. The profile shows 150,000 to 200,000 clones, around 92% of them singletons. The input for sequencing was peripheral blood, taken on day 0 of AZD1222 vaccination. The receptors come from an adult in good health. CDR3s include the opening cysteine and the closing phenylalanine or tryptophan. A D gene is named only where the DNA matches it firmly. For some rows the clone size is stated as once, few or many, or as a class when expanded; others skip it.

size,J,D,V,CDR3,DNA
.,TRBJ2-7,TRBD2,TRBV3-1/TRBV3-2,CASSQDPPQPRSRGTTAGAYEQYF,TGTGCCAGCAGCCAAGACCCCCCCCAGCCCCGGAGCCGTGGGACTACAGCGGGAGCCTACGAGCAGTACTTC
.,TRBJ1-2,.,TRBV9,CASSARDPNYGYTF,TGTGCCAGCAGCGCCCGGGACCCCAACTATGGCTACACCTTC
.,TRBJ2-6,TRBD1,TRBV7-3,CASSLLIGTGDPARSGANVLTF,TGTGCCAGCAGCTTATTAATCGGGACAGGGGACCCCGCCCGCTCTGGGGCCAACGTCCTGACTTTC
.,TRBJ1-1,TRBD1,TRBV28,CASTDGGQGAFF,TGTGCCAGCACCGACGGAGGACAGGGTGCTTTCTTT
.,TRBJ2-6,TRBD2,TRBV18,CASSPPTGGSGANVLTF,TGTGCCAGCTCACCACCGACGGGGGGCTCTGGGGCCAACGTCCTGACTTTC
.,TRBJ2-1,TRBD1,TRBV7-2,CASSKGQGGYNEQFF,TGTGCCAGCAGCAAGGGACAGGGAGGCTACAATGAGCAGTTCTTC
.,TRBJ1-2,.,TRBV7-9,CASSLARSGGYGYTF,TGTGCCAGCAGCTTAGCTAGGAGCGGAGGATATGGCTACACCTTC
.,TRBJ2-7,.,TRBV7-3,CASSLTVVGYEQYF,TGTGCCAGCAGCTTAACGGTCGTAGGCTACGAGCAGTACTTC
once,TRBJ2-1,TRBD2,TRBV2,CASRGTSGSNEQFF,TGTGCCAGCAGGGGGACTAGCGGGAGCAATGAGCAGTTCTTC
.,TRBJ1-1,TRBD1,TRBV10-3,CAISRLQGAENTEAFF,TGTGCCATCAGTAGACTACAGGGGGCGGAGAACACTGAAGCTTTCTTT
.,TRBJ1-5,.,TRBV3-1/TRBV3-2,CASSQEAVRRGQQPQHF,TGTGCCAGCAGCCAAGAAGCCGTTCGACGTGGGCAACAGCCCCAGCATTTT
.,TRBJ2-2,TRBD2,TRBV18,CASSQRLAGGPGVGELFF,TGTGCCAGCTCACAGCGACTAGCGGGAGGGCCCGGTGTCGGGGAGCTGTTTTTT
.,TRBJ2-7,.,TRBV30,CAWSVLLGSGEQYF,TGTGCCTGGAGTGTACTATTAGGGTCGGGCGAGCAGTACTTC
few,TRBJ2-2,TRBD2,TRBV9,CASSVAAAGGPNTGELFF,TGTGCCAGCAGCGTAGCGGCGGCGGGAGGCCCAAACACCGGGGAGCTGTTTTTT
.,TRBJ1-2,.,TRBV6-5,CASKGDGTNYGYTF,TGTGCCAGCAAGGGGGACGGAACTAACTATGGCTACACCTTC
once,TRBJ2-5,TRBD2,TRBV11-3,CASSLGSLAGEETQYF,TGTGCCAGCAGCTTAGGTTCGCTAGCGGGAGAAGAGACCCAGTACTTC
.,TRBJ2-1,TRBD2,TRBV7-6,CASSLDLAGVPYNEQFF,TGTGCCAGCAGCTTGGATCTAGCGGGAGTACCCTACAATGAGCAGTTCTTC
.,TRBJ2-2,TRBD2,TRBV5-1,CASSLDAGLNTGELFF,TGCGCCAGCAGCTTGGATGCGGGACTAAACACCGGGGAGCTGTTTTTT
.,TRBJ2-2,.,TRBV28,CASSLSGRALNTGELFF,TGTGCCAGCAGTTTATCGGGCAGGGCACTTAACACCGGGGAGCTGTTTTTT
.,TRBJ2-7,.,TRBV28,CATDPGRFSYEQYF,TGTGCCACCGACCCCGGGAGATTCTCCTACGAGCAGTACTTC
.,TRBJ2-7,TRBD2,TRBV5-4,CASSLLAGANEQYF,TGTGCCAGCAGCTTGCTAGCGGGAGCCAACGAGCAGTACTTC
.,TRBJ2-1,TRBD2,TRBV28,CASSSSGPTMRLQFF,TGTGCCAGCAGCTCTAGCGGACCTACAATGAGGTTGCAGTTCTTC
.,TRBJ1-5,.,TRBV7-2,CASSLKGSGQPQHF,TGTGCCAGCAGCTTAAAGGGATCAGGTCAGCCCCAGCATTTT
.,TRBJ2-2,.,TRBV6-4,CASSRDGGAGELFF,TGTGCCAGCAGTAGGGACGGCGGGGCCGGGGAGCTGTTTTTT
.,TRBJ2-3,.,TRBV9,CASTRDRERSTDTQYF,TGTGCCAGCACCCGAGACCGGGAGCGATCCACAGATACGCAGTATTTT
.,TRBJ1-1,TRBD1,TRBV19,CASRRTGQNTEAFF,TGTGCCAGTAGGAGGACAGGGCAGAACACTGAAGCTTTCTTT
.,TRBJ2-5,TRBD1,TRBV28,CASSPPWTGSRETQYF,TGTGCCAGCAGTCCCCCCTGGACAGGGTCGCGAGAGACCCAGTACTTC